Below, one T cell receptor beta chain is given with its context. Its antigen is undetermined. The CDR3 spans 15 residues. The V gene lost 5 bases and the J gene lost 3 bases, with 14 bases spanning the gap. Germline CDR1 is SGHTA and CDR2 is FQGNSA. The data are from a study of T cells in localized non-small cell lung cancer. Notes on the study in general: A higher density of T cells in blood coincided with extended overall survival.

Repertoires were generated with immunoSEQ multiplex PCR, while TCRdb's copy carries only in-frame clones and drops some. The sample includes 25,000 to 30,000 clones, about 91% seen only once; the top ten take 6.5% to 8%. The chain couples TRBV7-2 to TRBJ1-5, with D perhaps matching TRBD1 (5 bases). The source of this sequence is a male donor aged 60 or over with stage I lung adenocarcinoma. Here the sequenced sample was peripheral blood, taken before any cancer treatment. As DNA, the CDR3 is TGTGCCAGCAGCAAACGGGGGTATGACAATCAGCCCCAGCATTTT. Its translation is CASSKRGYDNQPQHF.